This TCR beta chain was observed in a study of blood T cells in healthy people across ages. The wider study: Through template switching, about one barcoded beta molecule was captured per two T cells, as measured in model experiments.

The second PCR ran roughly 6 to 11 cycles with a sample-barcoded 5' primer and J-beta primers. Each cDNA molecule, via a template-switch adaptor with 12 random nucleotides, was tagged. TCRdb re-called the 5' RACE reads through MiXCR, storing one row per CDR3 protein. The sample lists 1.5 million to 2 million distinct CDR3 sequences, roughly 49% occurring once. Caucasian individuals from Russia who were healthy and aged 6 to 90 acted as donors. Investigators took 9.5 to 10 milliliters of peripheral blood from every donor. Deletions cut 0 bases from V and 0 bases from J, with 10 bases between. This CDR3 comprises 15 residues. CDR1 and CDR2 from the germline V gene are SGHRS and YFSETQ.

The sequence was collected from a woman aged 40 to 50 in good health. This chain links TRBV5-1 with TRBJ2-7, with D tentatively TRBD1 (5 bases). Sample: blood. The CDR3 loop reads CASSLADSPSYEQYF. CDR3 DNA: TGCGCCAGCAGCTTGGCAGACAGTCCCTCCTACGAGCAGTACTTC.